A selection of T cell receptor beta chains follows, all from one sample in a study of regulatory T cells in long-lasting Graves disease. TCRdb re-analysed the multiplex PCR reads in MiXCR, keeping a single row per CDR3 protein. In the table there are more than 300,000 distinct CDR3 sequences, under 20% of which are singletons. Another study also made use of these data, one on T cells in Graves' hyperthyroidism and ophthalmopathy.

The sample consisted of peripheral blood mononuclear cells (PBMCs), taken at new diagnosis, from a patient treated with antithyroid drugs. All receptors come from a woman aged 18 to 35 with Graves disease. Both conserved end residues are part of each CDR3. D genes are given only for firm matches. The size entry is marked missing in some rows and otherwise reads once, few, many or a size class.

>many|TRBJ1-1|NA|TRBV24-1
CATSDLGAGAFF
TGTGCCACCAGTGATTTGGGGGCGGGAGCTTTCTTT
>many|TRBJ2-3|NA|TRBV18
CASSEDLSTDTQYF
TGTGCCAGCTCAGAGGACCTTAGCACAGATACGCAGTATTTT
>NA|TRBJ2-5|NA|TRBV28
CASSPMSLTVRQETQYF
TGTGCCAGCAGCCCGATGAGTTTAACGGTACGTCAAGAGACCCAGTACTTC
>NA|TRBJ2-3|NA|TRBV7-3
CASSYAGTSTDTQYF
TGTGCCAGCAGCTACGCCGGGACGAGCACAGATACGCAGTATTTT
>NA|TRBJ2-7|TRBD1|TRBV11-1
CASSLAGQGIDEQYF
TGTGCCAGCAGCTTAGCGGGACAGGGTATTGACGAGCAGTACTTC
>many|TRBJ2-5|NA|TRBV5-1
CASSLIGGGGETQYF
TGCGCCAGCAGCTTGATTGGCGGGGGCGGAGAGACCCAGTACTTC
>NA|TRBJ1-1|TRBD1|TRBV18
CASSIPTGLRTEAFF
TGTGCCAGCTCAATCCCGACAGGGTTGAGAACTGAAGCTTTCTTT
>many|TRBJ1-1|NA|TRBV18
CASSPSLSFRGLNTEAFF
TGTGCCAGCTCACCATCACTCTCTTTTCGGGGATTGAACACTGAAGCTTTCTTT
>many|TRBJ1-1|NA|TRBV12-3/TRBV12-4
CASSLLMGAGEAFF
TGTGCCAGCAGCCTCCTTATGGGGGCGGGTGAAGCTTTCTTT
>many|TRBJ2-1|NA|TRBV28
CASSLPVAGYNEQFF
TGTGCCAGCAGTTTACCCGTTGCCGGCTACAATGAGCAGTTCTTC
>many|TRBJ2-3|NA|TRBV6-2/TRBV6-3
CASSESGSTDTQYF
TGTGCCAGCAGTGAATCCGGAAGCACAGATACGCAGTATTTT
>many|TRBJ2-1|NA|TRBV27
CASSLTGDEQFF
TGTGCCAGCAGTTTAACCGGGGATGAGCAGTTCTTC
>many|TRBJ1-1|NA|TRBV6-5
CASSYSELSTEAFF
TGTGCCAGCAGTTACTCGGAGTTGAGCACTGAAGCTTTCTTT
>NA|TRBJ1-1|NA|TRBV19
CASSTHGGGGTEAFF
TGTGCCAGTAGTACTCACGGGGGGGGGGGGACTGAAGCTTTCTTT
>many|TRBJ2-3|NA|TRBV2
CASAIAGGADTQYF
TGTGCCAGCGCAATAGCCGGGGGCGCAGATACGCAGTATTTT
>many|TRBJ2-1|NA|TRBV5-1
CASSFMSSYNEQFF
TGCGCCAGCAGCTTTATGAGCTCCTACAATGAGCAGTTCTTC
>few|TRBJ2-5|TRBD2|TRBV9
CASSVDLAGGLQETQYF
TGTGCCAGCAGCGTAGATCTAGCGGGGGGCCTCCAAGAGACCCAGTACTTC
>few|TRBJ1-2|NA|TRBV14
CASSLVGHGYTF
TGTGCCAGCAGCCTCGTGGGGCATGGCTACACCTTC
>many|TRBJ1-1|NA|TRBV12-3/TRBV12-4
CASRWTETTEAFF
TGTGCCAGCAGGTGGACAGAGACCACTGAAGCTTTCTTT
>many|TRBJ1-2|TRBD1|TRBV20-1
CSARRTGRTTNYGYTF
TGCAGTGCTAGACGGACAGGGAGGACGACAAACTATGGCTACACCTTC
>many|TRBJ2-3|TRBD2|TRBV12-3/TRBV12-4
CASTLGLAGPYTDTQYF
TGTGCCAGCACCCTAGGACTAGCGGGGCCCTACACAGATACGCAGTATTTT
>many|TRBJ1-2|NA|TRBV28
CASSFARGHGYTF
TGTGCCAGCAGTTTTGCCAGGGGCCATGGCTACACCTTC
>many|TRBJ2-3|TRBD1|TRBV5-1
CASSPGTGRDTQYF
TGCGCCAGCAGCCCCGGGACAGGGCGAGATACGCAGTATTTT
>NA|TRBJ2-5|NA|TRBV10-3
CAISEMGGGSETQYF
TGTGCCATCAGTGAGATGGGGGGGGGCTCCGAGACCCAGTACTTC
>NA|TRBJ2-3|TRBD2|TRBV4-1
CASSQYLLAGNTDTQYF
TGCGCCAGCAGCCAATATCTACTAGCGGGAAACACAGATACGCAGTATTTT
>many|TRBJ2-1|NA|TRBV11-2
CASSVQGGSYNEQFF
TGTGCCAGCAGCGTACAGGGGGGGTCCTACAATGAGCAGTTCTTC
>many|TRBJ2-1|TRBD2|TRBV7-9
CASNPGTSELEQFF
TGTGCCAGCAACCCCGGGACTAGCGAACTGGAGCAGTTCTTC
>NA|TRBJ2-7|TRBD1|TRBV28
CASSPYRGGSYEQYF
TGTGCCAGCAGTCCCTACAGGGGTGGTTCCTACGAGCAGTACTTC
>many|TRBJ1-4|TRBD1|TRBV2
CASSDRGRLNEKLFF
TGTGCCAGCAGTGACAGGGGGCGTCTTAATGAAAAACTGTTTTTT
>many|TRBJ2-3|TRBD2|TRBV20-1
CSARYRGGITDTQYF
TGCAGTGCTAGATACCGGGGAGGGATCACAGATACGCAGTATTTT
>once|TRBJ2-5|NA|TRBV7-7
CASAGTPGETQYF
TGTGCTAGCGCGGGGACGCCGGGGGAGACCCAGTACTTC
>many|TRBJ2-3|TRBD2|TRBV5-4
CASSPLSGGGFLDTQYF
TGTGCCAGCAGCCCCCTCTCGGGCGGGGGGTTCTTGGATACGCAGTATTTT
>NA|TRBJ1-2|TRBD1|TRBV28
CASSKTGDFNYGYTF
TGTGCCAGCAGCAAGACAGGGGATTTTAACTATGGCTACACCTTC
>many|TRBJ1-1|NA|TRBV12-3/TRBV12-4
CASSLGWAAEAFF
TGTGCCAGCAGCCTGGGGTGGGCTGCTGAAGCTTTCTTT
>many|TRBJ2-1|NA|TRBV7-3
CASSYQTGTYNEQFF
TGTGCCAGCAGCTACCAGACAGGGACTTACAATGAGCAGTTCTTC
>NA|TRBJ1-2|NA|TRBV5-1
CASSSRRFYGYTF
TGTGCCAGCAGCTCCCGTCGATTCTATGGCTACACCTTC
>few|TRBJ1-1|NA|TRBV10-3
CAITWRGNTEAFF
TGTGCCATCACCTGGAGGGGGAACACTGAAGCTTTCTTT
>few|TRBJ2-4|NA|TRBV5-6
CASSLVGGKNIQYF
TGTGCCAGCAGCTTGGTAGGGGGCAAAAACATTCAGTACTTC
>many|TRBJ2-1|TRBD1|TRBV5-1
CASSAGQGYYEQFF
TGCGCCAGCAGCGCCGGACAGGGGTATTATGAGCAGTTCTTC
>NA|TRBJ2-3|NA|TRBV5-4
CASSKNSLPDTQYF
TGTGCCAGCAGCAAAAATAGCCTACCGGATACGCAGTATTTT
>many|TRBJ2-7|NA|TRBV7-9
CASSPPWAYEQYF
TGTGCCAGCAGCCCTCCTTGGGCCTACGAGCAGTACTTC